The 5 T cell receptor beta chains listed next were all sequenced from one sample in a study of Tregs in tolerant kidney transplant recipients. TCRdb's table, derived via immunoSEQ multiplex PCR, lists solely in-frame clones and lacks some. Among 240,000 or so clones listed, more than 65% were seen once. Sequenced: CD4+ T cells from blood. All receptors derive from a human donor in good health.

This rearrangement joins TRBV7-8 to TRBJ1-2; TRBD1 agrees at 8 bases. CDR3 length: 16 residues. Germline V gives CDR1 SGHVS, CDR2 FQNEAQ. V gave up 4 bases and J gave up 4 bases; unmatched junction bases: 11. The CDR3 DNA is TGTGCCAGCAGCTCACCGGGCGCCCAGGGGGCCTATGGCTACACCTTC. It translates to CASSSPGAQGAYGYTF.

The chain is built from TRBV18 and TRBJ1-4; 7 nucleotides line up with TRBD1. The V gene end was trimmed by 4 bases and the J gene end by 2 bases; junction bases not matched to a gene: 13. This CDR3 has 18 amino acids. Germline V CDR1 and CDR2: KGHSH, LQKENI. The CDR3: CASSRDPINRGTNEKLFF. DNA for the CDR3: TGTGCCAGCTCACGGGACCCGATTAACAGGGGCACTAATGAAAAACTGTTTTTT. The full variable domain, with the rest looked up from reference TRBV18 and TRBJ1-4, is NAGVMQNPRHLVRRRGQEARLRCSPMKGHSHVYWYRQLPEEGLKFMVYLQKENIIDESGMPKERFSAEFPKEGPSILRIQQVVRGDSAAYFCASSRDPINRGTNEKLFFGSGTQLSVL.

V gene TRBV5-1 combines with J gene TRBJ2-7; D may be TRBD2 (7 bases). The CDR3 has 16 residues. Trimming took 1 base from V and 4 from J, leaving 18 bases between them. CDR1 SGHRS and CDR2 YFSETQ come from the germline V gene. CDR3 in amino acids: CASSLLGGAGGYEQYF. The CDR3 DNA reads as TGCGCCAGCAGCTTGCTTGGGGGCGCCGGGGGGTACGAGCAGTACTTC.

The table lists this clone with a few counts. This rearrangement joins TRBV25-1 to TRBJ2-1; D is unclear. The length of the CDR3 is 14 residues. V was pared by 1 base and J by 9 bases, with 13 bases between. Looked up from germline, CDR1 is MGHDK and CDR2 is SYGVNS. CDR3: CASSEFKGTSEQFF. The CDR3 nucleotides are TGTGCCAGCAGTGAATTCAAGGGAACAAGTGAGCAGTTCTTC. Full variable domain (remainder filled in from reference TRBV25-1 and TRBJ2-1): EADIYQTPRYLVIGTGKKITLECSQTMGHDKMYWYQQDPGMELHLIHYSYGVNSTEKGDLSSESTVSRIRTEHFPLTLESARPSHTSQYLCASSEFKGTSEQFFGPGTRLTVL.

The chain joins TRBV5-6 to TRBJ1-5; TRBD1 is a possible D gene (6 bases). This CDR3 region has 14 residues. The V end lost 4 bases, the J end lost 0 bases, and 8 bases lay between the germline ends. Germline loops: CDR1 SGHDT, CDR2 YYEEEE. The CDR3 spells CASSVQGSNQPQHF. In DNA, the CDR3 is TGTGCCAGCAGCGTACAGGGTAGCAATCAGCCCCAGCATTTT.